Listed here are 25 T cell receptor beta chains from one sample, sequenced in a study of molecular identifiers for immune sequencing clone quantification. TCRdb called the PCR reads again in MiXCR, with one record for every CDR3 protein. In the table there are under 800,000 distinct CDR3 sequences, about 25% of which are singletons. Sequenced material: naive CD8+ T cells from blood, with Jurkat cell RNA spiked in. As to subset: FACS-sorted CD8+CD4-CCR7+CD45RA+ naive T cells. These receptors were taken from a human donor in good health. Some libraries in this study had Jurkat cell RNA spiked in.

V gene TRBV7-9 combines with J gene TRBJ2-1, with D unclear. This CDR3 has 15 residues. Trimming removed 6 bases from V and 0 bases from J, with 12 bases in between. CDR1 and CDR2 (germline): SEHNR, FQNEAQ (reference sequence). The CDR3, as DNA: TGTGCCAGCAGACACGGATTGAGCTCCTACAATGAGCAGTTCTTC. This gives the protein CASRHGLSSYNEQFF.

This clonotype showed up just a few times. The V gene is TRBV7-9, the J gene TRBJ2-5; no reliable D call. Germline V gene lookup returns CDR1 SEHNR and CDR2 FQNEAQ (reference sequence). V was cut by 10 bases and J by 7 bases, with 16 bases left in between. This CDR3 region has 12 residues. The CDR3: CATRSLKATQYF. The CDR3 region has the DNA TGTGCCACCCGGTCACTCAAAGCGACCCAGTACTTC.

This chain joins TRBV6-1 and TRBJ2-3; TRBD2 might be the D (6 bases). This CDR3 comprises 17 residues. Germline V gene data show CDR1 as MNHNS and CDR2 as SASEGT. Trimming took 6 bases from V and 0 from J, leaving 19 bases between them. The CDR3 sequence: CASSERNLGGSTDTQYF. The CDR3 region has the DNA TGTGCCAGCAGCGAAAGGAACCTGGGGGGTAGCACAGATACGCAGTATTTT.

This clonotype turned up a few times. The chain combines TRBV24-1 with TRBJ2-7; 8 positions match TRBD2. V was pared by 3 bases and J by 1 base, with 1 base of the junction left unmatched. The CDR3 consists of 14 residues. The germline gives CDR1 KGHDR, CDR2 SFDVKD. This chain's CDR3 is CATSDGTRSYEQYF. The CDR3 DNA is TGTGCCACCAGTGATGGGACTAGGTCCTACGAGCAGTACTTC.

The rearrangement links TRBV20-1 to TRBJ1-2; no firm D call. V was trimmed by 6 bases and J by 5 bases, leaving 19 bases between them. The CDR3 is 14 amino acids. CDR1 is DFQATT, CDR2 SNEGSKA, per germline (reference sequence). The CDR3 region is CSASPGGSGYGYTF. In DNA form, the CDR3 reads TGCAGTGCCAGTCCTGGTGGCTCGGGGTATGGCTACACCTTC.

This chain uses TRBV6-2 or TRBV6-3 with TRBJ2-5; D is ambiguous. The V end was cut by 7 bases, the J end by 2 bases, with 14 bases between. Per germline, CDR1 MNHEY and CDR2 SVGEGT. This CDR3 comprises 14 residues. The CDR3 DNA reads as TGTGCCAGCATGCTGAGGCAGTTACAAGAGACCCAGTACTTC. Residues: CASMLRQLQETQYF.

About this clonotype: One end of the junction fails to match germline, which may point to a read error. Here the CDR3 reads CAGSLSWMGRPQHF. CDR3 coding DNA: TGTGCCGGCAGTTTAAGCTGGATGGGACGGCCCCAGCATTTT. The chain is built from TRBV27 and TRBJ1-5, with D perhaps matching TRBD1 (5 bases). Germline CDR1 MNHEY, CDR2 SMNVEV (reference sequence). The CDR3 runs 14 residues.

This chain links TRBV29-1 with TRBJ2-7; D is ambiguous. Trimming took 2 bases from V and 2 from J, leaving 10 bases between them. In germline, CDR1 is SQVTM, CDR2 ANQGSEA. This CDR3 comprises 13 residues. The CDR3, as DNA: TGCAGCGTTGAACTATCTGGGGCCTACGAGCAGTACTTC. This sequence encodes CSVELSGAYEQYF.

This clonotype was observed a few times. The chain has TRBV28 and TRBJ1-3, with TRBD1 matching 8 bases. The CDR3 runs 15 residues. The J segment lost 4 bases and the V segment lost 4 bases, leaving 6 bases of the junction unmatched. In germline, CDR1 is MDHEN, CDR2 SYDVKM. CDR3 nucleotide sequence: TGTGCCAGCAGTTACAGGGGGTTGTCAGGAAACACCATATATTTT. Amino acids: CASSYRGLSGNTIYF.

This clonotype was detected only a few times. The V gene is TRBV30, the J gene TRBJ2-1, with TRBD2 matching over 7 bases. Germline CDR1 GTSNPN, CDR2 SVGIG (reference sequence). The CDR3 is 15 amino acids. The V and J ends lost 0 bases and 0 bases, in that order; junction bases with no gene match: 2. DNA of the CDR3: TGTGCCTGGAGTGTGCTAGCGGTCTCCTACAATGAGCAGTTCTTC. Amino acids: CAWSVLAVSYNEQFF.

As to this clonotype: This may stem from a read error, because a much larger clone lies one nucleotide away. Likely a read error: the CDR3 ends without its conserved phenylalanine or tryptophan. The J gene is TRBJ2-7, the V gene TRBV5-1; D gene ambiguous. V was trimmed by 0 bases and J by 3 bases, leaving 10 bases between them. CDR1 is SGHRS, CDR2 YFSETQ, per germline. This CDR3 contains 14 residues. The CDR3 loop is CASSLGVLNYEQYY. CDR3 nucleotides: TGCGCCAGCAGCTTGGGGGTCCTAAACTACGAGCAGTACTAC.

The sample holds many counts of this clonotype. The chain recombines TRBV19 with TRBJ2-7; D is ambiguous. V was cut by 6 bases and J by 0 bases, with 12 bases left in between. This CDR3 contains 14 residues. Germline CDR1 LNHDA, CDR2 SQIVND (reference sequence). CDR3: CASSPWAASYEQYF. For the CDR3, the DNA is TGTGCCAGTAGCCCCTGGGCAGCCTCCTACGAGCAGTACTTC.

V gene TRBV20-1 combines with J gene TRBJ1-1, with 7 bases aligning to TRBD1. V dropped 4 bases and J dropped 3; count of bases not matched to a gene: 11. CDR1 DFQATT and CDR2 SNEGSKA come from the germline V gene (reference sequence). The CDR3 totals 15 residues. This chain's CDR3 is CSAKGQVLRDTEAFF. The CDR3 nucleotides read TGCAGTGCTAAAGGACAGGTCCTCCGGGACACTGAAGCTTTCTTT.

The V gene is TRBV30, the J gene TRBJ2-1; TRBD1 might be the D (6 bases). This CDR3 contains 14 residues. V was cut by 4 bases and J by 4 bases, with 14 bases left in between. Germline lookup yields CDR1 GTSNPN and CDR2 SVGIG (reference sequence). CDR3 DNA sequence: TGTGCCTGGACGTTTGGACAGTGGTACAATGAGCAGTTCTTC. It encodes CAWTFGQWYNEQFF.

The chain joins TRBV5-5 to TRBJ2-7; 9 nucleotides match TRBD1. The germline gives CDR1 SGHKS, CDR2 YYEKEE (reference sequence). There are 14 residues in the CDR3. The J segment lost 0 bases and the V segment lost 4 bases, leaving 2 bases of the junction unmatched. CDR3 region: CASSADRGSYEQYF. In nucleotides, the CDR3 is TGTGCCAGCAGCGCGGACAGGGGCTCCTACGAGCAGTACTTC. Variable domain in full (rest from reference TRBV5-5 and TRBJ2-7): DAGVTQSPTHLIKTRGQQVTLRCSPISGHKSVSWYQQVLGQGPQFIFQYYEKEERGRGNFPDRFSARQFPNYSSELNVNALLLGDSALYLCASSADRGSYEQYFGPGTRLTVT.

This clonotype was detected many times. The rearrangement joins TRBV5-1 to TRBJ2-7; a possible D gene is TRBD1 (5 bases). Germline values: CDR1 SGHRS, CDR2 YFSETQ. Trimming stripped 4 bases from V and 3 bases from J, with 17 bases between. The CDR3 length is 15 residues. CDR3: CASSPADGASYEQYF. The CDR3 DNA reads as TGCGCCAGCAGCCCGGCGGATGGGGCGAGCTACGAGCAGTACTTC.

This clonotype occurred many times. This rearrangement joins TRBV29-1 to TRBJ1-2; a possible D gene is TRBD1 (6 bases). The CDR3 contains 12 residues. CDR1 and CDR2 from the germline V gene are SQVTM and ANQGSEA. V shed 3 bases and J shed 8 bases, with 13 bases lying between them. The CDR3 coding sequence is TGCAGCGTTGATCTGGACAGCCGGGGCTACACCTTC. Residues: CSVDLDSRGYTF. The whole variable domain, filled in from reference TRBV29-1 and TRBJ1-2, reads SAVISQKPSRDICQRGTSLTIQCQVDSQVTMMFWYRQQPGQSLTLIATANQGSEATYESGFVIDKFPISRPNLTFSTLTVSNMSPEDSSIYLCSVDLDSRGYTFGSGTRLTVV.

The chain couples TRBV25-1 to TRBJ1-4; no clear D. V was pared by 1 base and J by 5 bases, with 11 bases between. Looked up from germline, CDR1 is MGHDK and CDR2 is SYGVNS. The CDR3 runs 15 residues. CDR3 amino acids: CASSELSISNEKLFF. CDR3 DNA: TGTGCCAGCAGTGAATTAAGTATAAGCAATGAAAAACTGTTTTTT.

A remark on this clonotype: Just one base apart from a much larger clone, this may be a read error. Lacking the conserved final phenylalanine or tryptophan, this CDR3 likely reflects a read error. CDR3 coding DNA: TGTGCCAGCAGTTACGACGTCGCGGGAGGGCCCTACGAGCAGTACCTC. The encoded protein is CASSYDVAGGPYEQYL. The J gene is TRBJ2-7, the V gene TRBV6-6; 9 bases are shared with TRBD2. The CDR3 is 16 amino acids. J lost 2 bases, V lost 2 bases, and 7 bases had no gene match. Germline V gives CDR1 MNHNY, CDR2 SVGAGI (reference sequence).

The chain carries TRBV19 and TRBJ2-4, with D tentatively TRBD1 (5 bases). CDR3 size: 14 residues. The ends were cut back, 7 bases at V and 6 bases at J, with 16 bases in the middle. Germline-derived CDR1 and CDR2 are LNHDA and SQIVND (reference sequence). CDR3 sequence: CASTNDSGVNIQYF. CDR3 nucleotide sequence: TGTGCCAGTACAAATGACAGTGGGGTAAACATTCAGTACTTC.

In this sample, this clonotype turned up a few times. The V call is TRBV24-1, the J call TRBJ2-5; 11 bases agree with TRBD2. Per germline, CDR1 KGHDR and CDR2 SFDVKD. V shed 7 bases and J 0 bases; nucleotides not matched to a gene: 18. The CDR3 is 20 amino acids. The CDR3 bases are TGTGCCACCAGCTCAGGTCCCCTAGCGGGGGGCACGAAGTACCAAGAGACCCAGTACTTC. This translates into CATSSGPLAGGTKYQETQYF.

The chain is built from TRBV28 and TRBJ1-3; 7 positions agree with TRBD1. The CDR3 is made up of 16 amino acids. The V gene end was trimmed by 3 bases and the J gene end by 0 bases; junction bases not matched to a gene: 5. Germline V CDR1 and CDR2: MDHEN, SYDVKM. The CDR3 bases are TGTGCCAGCAGTTTTTCGGACAGGAGCTCTGGAAACACCATATATTTT. It translates to CASSFSDRSSGNTIYF.

This clonotype was observed at least ten times. V gene TRBV29-1 combines with J gene TRBJ2-7, with D perhaps matching TRBD1 or TRBD2 (5 bases each). The CDR3 runs to 13 residues. The germline V gene encodes CDR1 SQVTM and CDR2 ANQGSEA. The V end lost 3 bases, the J end lost 6 bases, and 15 bases lay between the germline ends. The CDR3, as DNA: TGCAGCGTTGATCCAGAGGGACCGGGCGAGCAGTACTTC. Encoded protein: CSVDPEGPGEQYF.

This clonotype has only a few counts. The chain is built from TRBV27 and TRBJ2-7; no reliable D call. The germline V and J ends were trimmed by 3 bases and 2 bases, with 8 bases remaining between them. From germline, CDR1 is MNHEY and CDR2 SMNVEV (reference sequence). This CDR3 is built from 13 residues. CDR3 residues: CASSFALPYEQYF. In DNA form, the CDR3 reads TGTGCCAGCAGTTTCGCCCTTCCCTACGAGCAGTACTTC.

This clonotype turned up a few times. The V call is TRBV19, the J call TRBJ2-7; unclear D gene. V shed 4 bases and J shed 3 bases, with 10 bases lying between them. The CDR3 totals 13 residues. Germline loops: CDR1 LNHDA, CDR2 SQIVND (reference sequence). CDR3: CASSKGHFYEQYF. In nucleotides, the CDR3 is TGTGCCAGTAGTAAGGGTCATTTCTACGAGCAGTACTTC.